Below, 19 T cell receptor beta chains from the same sample are listed, as sequenced in a study of shared clonotypes between healthy human individuals. Only in-frame clones appear in the TCRdb table, and some are missing; sequencing was by immunoSEQ multiplex PCR. Of 1,500,000 or so clones in the sample, roughly 96% were seen once. The sample taken for sequencing was naive CD4+ T cells sorted from blood. Indicated subset: CD45RA+ positively selected. The receptors originated from a man aged 25 to 45 in good health.

The rearrangement uses TRBV25-1 and TRBJ1-5; 10 bases match TRBD1. J lost 7 bases, V lost 4 bases, and 10 bases had no gene match. There are 16 residues in the CDR3. Germline V lookup: CDR1 MGHDK, CDR2 SYGVNS. This chain's CDR3 is CASSGYGQGGGQPQHF. CDR3 sequence (DNA): TGTGCCAGCAGTGGCTATGGACAGGGGGGCGGCCAGCCCCAGCATTTT.

With regard to this clone: The same CDR3 also results from other DNA sequences found in this sample. The J gene is TRBJ1-2, the V gene TRBV5-1; unclear D gene. Trimming pared 0 bases from V and 0 bases from J, leaving 3 bases between. Germline lookup yields CDR1 SGHRS and CDR2 YFSETQ. CDR3 length: 13 residues. The CDR3: CASSLGANYGYTF. DNA of the CDR3: TGCGCCAGCAGCTTGGGAGCTAACTATGGCTACACCTTC.

The chain has TRBV5-5 and TRBJ2-5; no clear D gene. The CDR3 has 13 amino acids. The V and J ends lost 0 bases and 5 bases respectively, with 8 bases between them. Germline values: CDR1 SGHKS, CDR2 YYEKEE (reference sequence). CDR3 DNA: TGTGCCAGCAGCTTGGCAAGCTTGGAGACCCAGTACTTC. Protein product: CASSLASLETQYF. Complete variable domain (other parts from reference TRBV5-5 and TRBJ2-5): DAGVTQSPTHLIKTRGQQVTLRCSPISGHKSVSWYQQVLGQGPQFIFQYYEKEERGRGNFPDRFSARQFPNYSSELNVNALLLGDSALYLCASSLASLETQYFGPGTRLLVL.

The genes are TRBV19 and TRBJ2-6; the match to TRBD1 covers 8 bases. Per germline, CDR1 LNHDA and CDR2 SQIVND (reference sequence). CDR3 length: 16 residues. Trimming at V came to 3 bases and at J to 4 bases, leaving 5 bases not matched to a gene. The CDR3 spells CASSMQGAGGANVLTF. The CDR3 DNA sequence: TGTGCCAGTAGTATGCAGGGGGCCGGAGGGGCCAACGTCCTGACTTTC.

J is TRBJ1-2 and V is TRBV6-1; no clear D. This CDR3 is built from 13 residues. Germline CDR1 and CDR2: MNHNS and SASEGT. The ends were cut back, 6 bases at V and 2 bases at J, with 10 bases in the middle. CDR3 protein: CASRTSRNYGYTF. The CDR3, as DNA: TGTGCCAGCAGAACATCCCGCAACTATGGCTACACCTTC.

V usage is TRBV9 and J usage is TRBJ1-5; D gene unclear. The CDR3 sequence is 14 residues long. Germline values: CDR1 SGDLS, CDR2 YYNGEE. The ends were cut back, 3 bases at V and 3 bases at J, with 10 bases in the middle. In nucleotides, the CDR3 is TGTGCCAGCAGCGCCGGACTTATCAATCAGCCCCAGCATTTT. Translating gives CASSAGLINQPQHF.

The DNA for the CDR3 is TGTGCCAGCAGAGAGGGGCGTCCTTACGAGCAGTACTTC. Translating gives CASREGRPYEQYF. The rearrangement joins TRBV28 to TRBJ2-7; D is tentatively TRBD1 or TRBD2 (5 bases each). Germline loops: CDR1 MDHEN, CDR2 SYDVKM. V was trimmed by 6 bases and J by 4 bases, leaving 13 bases between them. There are 13 residues in the CDR3. Supplemented by reference TRBV28 and TRBJ2-7, the full variable domain reads DVKVTQSSRYLVKRTGEKVFLECVQDMDHENMFWYRQDPGLGLRLIYFSYDVKMKEKGDIPEGYSVSREKKERFSLILESASTNQTSMYLCASREGRPYEQYFGPGTRLTVT.

The rearrangement joins TRBV29-1 to TRBJ2-2, with D perhaps matching TRBD1 or TRBD2 (5 bases each). The CDR3 has 14 residues. Germline V gene sequence: CDR1 SQVTM, CDR2 ANQGSEA. The V end lost 7 bases, the J end lost 2 bases, and 14 bases lay between the germline ends. The CDR3 spells CSGLRGVNTGELFF. Here the CDR3 DNA reads TGCAGCGGCCTAAGAGGGGTCAACACCGGGGAGCTGTTTTTT.

This clone was recorded a few times. The chain uses TRBV11-2 and TRBJ2-5; D might be TRBD2 (5 bases). The length of the CDR3 is 16 residues. The V gene lost 2 bases and the J gene lost 4 bases, with 17 bases spanning the gap. Germline V lookup: CDR1 SGHAT, CDR2 FQNNGV. The CDR3 DNA follows: TGTGCCAGCAGCTTACTACATATCCCGGGGAGAGAGACCCAGTACTTC. Amino acids: CASSLLHIPGRETQYF.

The chain carries TRBV27 and TRBJ2-1, with a tentative D call TRBD2 (5 bases). Trimming removed 3 bases from V and 5 bases from J, with 17 bases in between. This CDR3 region has 16 residues. The germline CDR1 and CDR2 sequences are MNHEY and SMNVEV (reference sequence). The CDR3 sequence: CASSFRYEGVDNEQFF. In DNA, the CDR3 is TGTGCCAGCAGTTTTCGCTACGAGGGTGTCGACAATGAGCAGTTCTTC.

The chain links TRBV7-2 to TRBJ2-1; D not resolved. Per the germline V gene, CDR1 is SGHTA and CDR2 is FQGNSA. The CDR3 has 15 residues. V was clipped by 1 base and J by 0 bases, with 7 bases between them. As DNA, the CDR3 is TGTGCCAGCAGCTTAGAACCAGGCTCCTACAATGAGCAGTTCTTC. It codes for CASSLEPGSYNEQFF.

V usage is TRBV5-6 and J usage is TRBJ2-4, with 8 bases lining up with TRBD1. CDR1 is SGHDT and CDR2 is YYEEEE in the germline V gene. This CDR3 region has 14 residues. V trimming: 3 bases; J trimming: 9 bases; junction bases outside the gene matches: 8. Here the CDR3 reads CASSSTGEYGIQYF. CDR3 DNA: TGTGCCAGCAGCTCGACAGGGGAGTACGGCATTCAGTACTTC.

The CDR3 DNA reads TGTGCCACCCAGAGTTTGGCCAATGAGCAGTTCTTC. Translated: CATQSLANEQFF. The V gene is TRBV19, the J gene TRBJ2-1; D is uncertain. This CDR3 region has 12 residues. CDR1 and CDR2 from the germline V gene are LNHDA and SQIVND (reference sequence). Trimming pared 10 bases from V and 6 bases from J, leaving 13 bases between.

The chain couples TRBV28 to TRBJ1-2; 7 bases line up with TRBD1. CDR3 length: 13 amino acids. Trimming cost V 8 bases and J 7 bases; bases outside gene matches: 10. Germline values: CDR1 MDHEN, CDR2 SYDVKM. The CDR3 protein is CASEGQSPAGYTF. As DNA, the CDR3 is TGTGCCAGCGAGGGACAGTCTCCTGCTGGCTACACCTTC.

Here the CDR3 DNA reads TGCGCCAGCAGCAGTTTACAGGGGGCGGTCGGGGAGCTGTTTTTT. It encodes CASSSLQGAVGELFF. The chain combines TRBV5-1 with TRBJ2-2; the match to TRBD1 covers 9 bases. Per the germline V gene, CDR1 is SGHRS and CDR2 is YFSETQ. J lost 7 bases, V lost 4 bases, and 8 bases had no gene match. The CDR3 is made up of 15 amino acids.

This chain connects TRBV5-1 to TRBJ1-5; D is perhaps TRBD1 (6 bases). The length of the CDR3 is 17 residues. Trimming removed 4 bases from V and 2 bases from J, with 19 bases in between. Germline-derived CDR1 and CDR2 are SGHRS and YFSETQ. The CDR3 DNA reads as TGCGCCAGCAGCCCCAACCCACAGGGTGAGGGCAATCAGCCCCAGCATTTT. As protein: CASSPNPQGEGNQPQHF.

The chain combines TRBV28 with TRBJ1-2, with 9 positions matching TRBD1. From germline, CDR1 is MDHEN and CDR2 SYDVKM. The CDR3 contains 12 residues. Trimming removed 6 bases from V and 6 bases from J; junction bases left unmatched: 2. This CDR3 reads CASRTGGNGYTF. The CDR3 bases are TGTGCCAGCAGGACAGGGGGAAATGGCTACACCTTC.

The chain employs TRBV5-5 and TRBJ2-7, with 11 positions matching TRBD1. The CDR3 is 16 residues long. J lost 1 base, V lost 6 bases, and 9 bases had no gene match. CDR1 is SGHKS and CDR2 is YYEKEE in the germline V gene (reference sequence). The chain's CDR3 is CASTLGDRGYSYEQYF. Written as DNA, the CDR3 is TGTGCCAGCACCCTAGGGGACAGGGGGTATTCCTACGAGCAGTACTTC.

The chain joins TRBV5-4 to TRBJ2-2, with 10 nucleotides matching TRBD2. The CDR3 sequence is 18 residues long. Trimming took 3 bases from V and 3 from J; bases not matched to a gene: 11. CDR1 is SGHNT, CDR2 YYREEE, per germline (reference sequence). CDR3 sequence reads: CASSSGAAGGLDTGELFF. CDR3 DNA: TGTGCCAGCAGCTCCGGGGCAGCGGGAGGGCTGGACACCGGGGAGCTGTTTTTT.